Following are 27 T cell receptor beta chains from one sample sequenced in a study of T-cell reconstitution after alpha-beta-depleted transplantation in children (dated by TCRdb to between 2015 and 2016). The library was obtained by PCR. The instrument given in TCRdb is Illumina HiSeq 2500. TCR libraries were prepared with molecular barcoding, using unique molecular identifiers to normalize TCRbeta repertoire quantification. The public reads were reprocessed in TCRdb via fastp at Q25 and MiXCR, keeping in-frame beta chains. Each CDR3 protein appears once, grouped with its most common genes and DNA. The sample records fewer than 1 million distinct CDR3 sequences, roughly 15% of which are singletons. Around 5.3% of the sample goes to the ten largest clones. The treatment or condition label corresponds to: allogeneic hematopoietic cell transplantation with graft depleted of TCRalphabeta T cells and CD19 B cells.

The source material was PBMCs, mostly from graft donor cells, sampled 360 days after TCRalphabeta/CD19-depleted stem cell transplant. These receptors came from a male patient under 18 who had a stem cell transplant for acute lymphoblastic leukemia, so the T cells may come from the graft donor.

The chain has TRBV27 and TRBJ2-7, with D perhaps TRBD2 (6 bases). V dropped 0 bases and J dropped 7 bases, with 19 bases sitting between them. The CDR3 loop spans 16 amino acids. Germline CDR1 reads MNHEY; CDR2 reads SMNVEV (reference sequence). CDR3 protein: CASSLSGDFLSYEQYF. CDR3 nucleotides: TGTGCCAGCAGTTTATCCGGGGACTTTCTCTCGTATGAGCAGTACTTC.

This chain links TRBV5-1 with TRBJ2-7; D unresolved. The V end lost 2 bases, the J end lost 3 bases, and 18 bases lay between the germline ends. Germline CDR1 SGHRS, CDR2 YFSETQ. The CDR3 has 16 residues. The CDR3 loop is CASSFRAPFTYYEQYF. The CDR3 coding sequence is TGCGCCAGCAGCTTTAGGGCACCCTTCACTTACTACGAGCAGTACTTC.

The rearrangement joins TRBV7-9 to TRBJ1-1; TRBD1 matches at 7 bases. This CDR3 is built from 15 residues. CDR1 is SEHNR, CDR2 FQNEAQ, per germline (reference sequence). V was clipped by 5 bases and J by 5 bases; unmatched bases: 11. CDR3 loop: CASSHERGRKTEAFF. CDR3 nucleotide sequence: TGTGCCAGCAGCCATGAAAGGGGGCGCAAGACTGAAGCTTTCTTT. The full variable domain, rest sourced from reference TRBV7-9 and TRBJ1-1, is DTGVSQNPRHKITKRGQNVTFRCDPISEHNRLYWYRQTLGQGPEFLTYFQNEAQLEKSRLLSDRFSAERPKGSFSTLEIQRTEQGDSAMYLCASSHERGRKTEAFFGQGTRLTVV.

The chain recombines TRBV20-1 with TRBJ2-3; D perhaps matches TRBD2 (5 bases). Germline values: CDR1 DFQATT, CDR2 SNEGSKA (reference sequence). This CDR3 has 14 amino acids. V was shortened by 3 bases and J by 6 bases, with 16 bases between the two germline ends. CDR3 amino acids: CSARGGPFTDTQYF. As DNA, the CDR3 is TGCAGTGCTAGGGGCGGGCCCTTCACCGATACGCAGTATTTT.

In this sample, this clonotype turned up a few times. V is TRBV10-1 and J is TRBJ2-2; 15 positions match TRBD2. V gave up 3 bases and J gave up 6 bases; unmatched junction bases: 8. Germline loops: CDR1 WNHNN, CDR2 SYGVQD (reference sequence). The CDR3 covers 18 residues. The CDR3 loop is CASSEDIGLAGGAGELFF. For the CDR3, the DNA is TGCGCCAGCAGTGAAGACATAGGACTAGCGGGAGGGGCCGGGGAGCTGTTTTTT.

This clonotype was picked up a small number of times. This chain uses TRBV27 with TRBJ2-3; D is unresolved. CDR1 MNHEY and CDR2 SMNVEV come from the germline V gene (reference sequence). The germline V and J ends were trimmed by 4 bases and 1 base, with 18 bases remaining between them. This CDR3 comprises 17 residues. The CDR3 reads CASSSLLEGARTDTQYF. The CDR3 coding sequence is TGTGCCAGCAGTTCCCTTCTCGAAGGAGCTCGCACAGATACGCAGTATTTT.

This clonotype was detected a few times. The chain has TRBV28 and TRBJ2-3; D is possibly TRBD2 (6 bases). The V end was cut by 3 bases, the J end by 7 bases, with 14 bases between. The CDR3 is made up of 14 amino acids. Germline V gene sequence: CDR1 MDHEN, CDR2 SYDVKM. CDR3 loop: CASSLDYLKYTQYF. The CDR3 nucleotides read TGTGCCAGCAGTTTGGACTACCTTAAGTATACGCAGTATTTT.

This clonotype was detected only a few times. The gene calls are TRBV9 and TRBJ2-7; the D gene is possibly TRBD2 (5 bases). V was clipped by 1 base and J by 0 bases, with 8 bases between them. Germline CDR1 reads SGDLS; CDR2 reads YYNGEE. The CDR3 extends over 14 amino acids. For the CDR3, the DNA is TGTGCCAGCAGCGTATCCGGGAACTCCTACGAGCAGTACTTC. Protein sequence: CASSVSGNSYEQYF. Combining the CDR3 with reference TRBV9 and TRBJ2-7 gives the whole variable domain DSGVTQTPKHLITATGQRVTLRCSPRSGDLSVYWYQQSLDQGLQFLIQYYNGEERAKGNILERFSAQQFPDLHSELNLSSLELGDSALYFCASSVSGNSYEQYFGPGTRLTVT.

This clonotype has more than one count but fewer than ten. The CDR3 sequence: CSAKTQVAFF. In nucleotides, the CDR3 is TGCAGCGCGAAGACACAGGTGGCTTTCTTT. The chain links TRBV29-1 to TRBJ1-1; D possibly corresponds to TRBD1 (5 bases). This CDR3 is built from 10 residues. Trimming shortened V by 7 bases and J by 11 bases, and 14 bases separated the two germline ends. Germline V gene lookup returns CDR1 SQVTM and CDR2 ANQGSEA.

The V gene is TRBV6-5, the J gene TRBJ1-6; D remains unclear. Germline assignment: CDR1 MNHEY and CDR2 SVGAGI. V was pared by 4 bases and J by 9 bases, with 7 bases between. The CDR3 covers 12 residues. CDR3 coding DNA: TGTGCCAGCAGTTCCAGGAGTTCACCCCTCCACTTT. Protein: CASSSRSSPLHF.

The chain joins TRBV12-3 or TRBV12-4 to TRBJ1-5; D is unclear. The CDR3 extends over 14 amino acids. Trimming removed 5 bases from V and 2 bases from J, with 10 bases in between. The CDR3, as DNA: TGTGCCAGCAGTGCCTCGCCAGGCAATCAGCCCCAGCATTTT. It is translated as CASSASPGNQPQHF.

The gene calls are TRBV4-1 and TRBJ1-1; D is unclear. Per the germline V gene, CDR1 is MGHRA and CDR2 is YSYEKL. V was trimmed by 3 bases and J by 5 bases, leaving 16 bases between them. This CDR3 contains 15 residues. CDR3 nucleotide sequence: TGCGCCAGCAGCCAGGGTCGGGGTGTAGAAACTGAAGCTTTCTTT. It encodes CASSQGRGVETEAFF.

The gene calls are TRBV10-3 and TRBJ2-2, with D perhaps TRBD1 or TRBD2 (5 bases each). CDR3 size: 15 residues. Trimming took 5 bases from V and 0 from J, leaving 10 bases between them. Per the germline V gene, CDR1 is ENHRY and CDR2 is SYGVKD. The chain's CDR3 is CAISSGTANTGELFF. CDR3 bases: TGTGCCATCAGTTCCGGGACGGCGAACACCGGGGAGCTGTTTTTT.

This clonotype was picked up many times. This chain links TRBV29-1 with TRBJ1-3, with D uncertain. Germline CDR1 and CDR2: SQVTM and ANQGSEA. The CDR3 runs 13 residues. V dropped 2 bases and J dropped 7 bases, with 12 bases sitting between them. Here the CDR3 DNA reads TGCAGCGTTGAACCTCTGTTCTCGAACACCATATATTTT. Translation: CSVEPLFSNTIYF.

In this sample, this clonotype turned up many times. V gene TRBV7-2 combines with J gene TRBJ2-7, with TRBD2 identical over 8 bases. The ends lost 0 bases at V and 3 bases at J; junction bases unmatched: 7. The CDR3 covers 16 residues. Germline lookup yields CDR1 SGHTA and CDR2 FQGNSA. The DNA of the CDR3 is TGTGCCAGCAGCTTAGCCCCCGGACTAGCTGGCTACGAGCAGTACTTC. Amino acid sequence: CASSLAPGLAGYEQYF.

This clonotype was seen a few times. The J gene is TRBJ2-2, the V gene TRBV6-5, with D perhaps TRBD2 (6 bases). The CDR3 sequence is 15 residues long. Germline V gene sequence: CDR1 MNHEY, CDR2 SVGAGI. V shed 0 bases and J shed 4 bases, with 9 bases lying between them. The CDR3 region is CASSYSKGLTGELFF. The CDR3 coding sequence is TGTGCCAGCAGTTACTCGAAGGGACTCACCGGGGAGCTGTTTTTT.

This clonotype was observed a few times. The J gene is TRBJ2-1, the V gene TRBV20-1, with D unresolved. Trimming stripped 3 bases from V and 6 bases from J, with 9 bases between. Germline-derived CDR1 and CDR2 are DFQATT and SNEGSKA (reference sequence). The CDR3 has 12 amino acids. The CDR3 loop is CSASWPPNEQFF. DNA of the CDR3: TGCAGTGCTAGCTGGCCCCCCAATGAGCAGTTCTTC.

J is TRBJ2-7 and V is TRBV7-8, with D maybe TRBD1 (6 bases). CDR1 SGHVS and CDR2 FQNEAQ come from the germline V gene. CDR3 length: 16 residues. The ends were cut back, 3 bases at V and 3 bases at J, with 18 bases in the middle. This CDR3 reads CASSLGAGRALYEQYF. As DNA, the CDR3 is TGTGCCAGCAGCTTGGGGGCAGGACGAGCTCTCTACGAGCAGTACTTC.

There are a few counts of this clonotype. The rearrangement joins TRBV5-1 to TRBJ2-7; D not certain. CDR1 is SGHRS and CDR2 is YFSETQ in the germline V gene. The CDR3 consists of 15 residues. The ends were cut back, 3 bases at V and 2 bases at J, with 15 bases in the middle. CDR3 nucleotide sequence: TGCGCCAGCAGCTCCGGCGGTAGCCAGACCTACGAGCAGTACTTC. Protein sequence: CASSSGGSQTYEQYF.

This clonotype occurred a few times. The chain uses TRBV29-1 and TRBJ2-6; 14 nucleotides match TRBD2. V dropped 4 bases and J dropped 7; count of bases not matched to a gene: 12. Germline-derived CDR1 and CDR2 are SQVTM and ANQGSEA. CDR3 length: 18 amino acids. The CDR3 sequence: CSVVGEGLAGERANVLTF. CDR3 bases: TGCAGCGTTGTGGGGGAGGGACTAGCGGGAGAGAGAGCCAACGTCCTGACTTTC.

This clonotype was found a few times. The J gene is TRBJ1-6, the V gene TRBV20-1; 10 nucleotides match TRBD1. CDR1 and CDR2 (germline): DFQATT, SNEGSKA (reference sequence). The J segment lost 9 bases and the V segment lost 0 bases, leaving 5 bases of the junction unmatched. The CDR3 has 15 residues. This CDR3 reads CSARDRQGASSPLHF. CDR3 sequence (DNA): TGCAGTGCTAGAGATAGACAGGGGGCCAGTTCACCCCTCCACTTT.

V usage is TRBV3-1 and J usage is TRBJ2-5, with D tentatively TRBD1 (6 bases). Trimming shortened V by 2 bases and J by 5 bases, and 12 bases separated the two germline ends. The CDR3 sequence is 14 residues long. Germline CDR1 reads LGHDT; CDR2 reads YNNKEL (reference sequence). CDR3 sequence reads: CASSQIQGLETQYF. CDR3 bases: TGTGCCAGCAGCCAAATACAGGGCTTGGAGACCCAGTACTTC.

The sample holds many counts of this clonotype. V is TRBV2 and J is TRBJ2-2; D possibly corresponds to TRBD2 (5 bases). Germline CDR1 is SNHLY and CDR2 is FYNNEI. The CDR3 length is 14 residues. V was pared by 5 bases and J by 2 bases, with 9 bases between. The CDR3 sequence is CASSRAVNTGELFF. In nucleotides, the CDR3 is TGTGCCAGCAGTAGAGCGGTCAACACCGGGGAGCTGTTTTTT.

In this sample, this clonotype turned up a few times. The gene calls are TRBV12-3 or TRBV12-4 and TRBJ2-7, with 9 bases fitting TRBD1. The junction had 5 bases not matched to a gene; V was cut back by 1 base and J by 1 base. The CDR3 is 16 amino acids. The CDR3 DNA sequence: TGTGCCAGCAGTTTAGAAGGGACAGGGTATTCCTACGAGCAGTACTTC. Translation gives CASSLEGTGYSYEQYF.

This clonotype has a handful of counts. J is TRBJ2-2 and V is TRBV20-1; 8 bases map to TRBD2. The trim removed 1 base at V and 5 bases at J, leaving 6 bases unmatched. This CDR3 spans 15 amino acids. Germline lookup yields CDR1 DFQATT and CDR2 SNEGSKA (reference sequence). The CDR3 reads CSARGKAGDTGELFF. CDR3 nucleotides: TGCAGTGCTAGAGGGAAAGCGGGAGATACCGGGGAGCTGTTTTTT.

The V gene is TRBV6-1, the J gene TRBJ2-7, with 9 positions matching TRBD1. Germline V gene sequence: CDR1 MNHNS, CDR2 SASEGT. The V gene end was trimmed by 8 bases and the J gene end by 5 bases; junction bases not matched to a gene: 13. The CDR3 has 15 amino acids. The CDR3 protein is CASLPYDRGSDEQYF. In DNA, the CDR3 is TGTGCCAGCCTACCCTATGACAGGGGGTCTGACGAGCAGTACTTC.

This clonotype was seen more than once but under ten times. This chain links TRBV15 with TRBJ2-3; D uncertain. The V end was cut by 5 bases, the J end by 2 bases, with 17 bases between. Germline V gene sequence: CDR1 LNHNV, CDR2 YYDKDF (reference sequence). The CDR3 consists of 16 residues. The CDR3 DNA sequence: TGTGCCACCAGCCCCGAAAGCAACGGCCTCACAGATACGCAGTATTTT. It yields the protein CATSPESNGLTDTQYF.